The 8 T cell receptor beta chains presented below share a single source sample, sequenced in a study of shared clonotypes between healthy human individuals. TCRdb's table, derived via immunoSEQ multiplex PCR, lists solely in-frame clones and lacks some. Among approximately 650,000 clones listed, nearly 97% were seen once. Naive CD8 cells lacked CD45RO and underwent positive selection for CCR7, leaving out terminally differentiated effector memory CD45RA+ cells. The specimen sequenced was naive CD8+ T cells sorted from blood. These receptor sequences come from a woman aged 30 to 39 in good health.

The genes are TRBV27 and TRBJ1-1; D is possibly TRBD1 (6 bases). The CDR3 runs 13 residues. Trimming cost V 5 bases and J 6 bases, with 13 bases left between them. Germline lookup yields CDR1 MNHEY and CDR2 SMNVEV (reference sequence). The CDR3 is CASSTGLMAEAFF. Here the CDR3 DNA reads TGTGCCAGCAGTACAGGGCTTATGGCTGAAGCTTTCTTT.

The chain employs TRBV27 and TRBJ1-6; 8 bases line up with TRBD1. The CDR3 extends over 14 amino acids. The germline V gene has CDR1 MNHEY and CDR2 SMNVEV (reference sequence). Germline trimming cut 6 bases from V and 10 bases from J; bases unmatched to any gene: 8. The CDR3 loop reads CASRPLDRGSPLHF. The CDR3 nucleotides are TGTGCCAGCAGACCGTTAGACAGGGGATCACCCCTCCACTTT.

The chain couples TRBV4-2 to TRBJ2-7; D is unclear. V was pared by 0 bases and J by 7 bases, with 13 bases between. The CDR3 is 14 residues long. CDR1 LGHNA and CDR2 YNFKEQ come from the germline V gene. CDR3 bases: TGTGCCAGCAGCCAAGAAGAACAGAACGGGGAGCAGTACTTC. This sequence encodes CASSQEEQNGEQYF.

CDR3 nucleotides: TGTGCCAGCAGCTTGACCCGGGACAGAGGATACTATGGCTACACCTTC. Amino acid sequence: CASSLTRDRGYYGYTF. The chain is built from TRBV13 and TRBJ1-2, with 7 bases aligning to TRBD1. V dropped 3 bases and J dropped 3; count of bases not matched to a gene: 10. The CDR3 runs 16 residues. Germline V gene lookup returns CDR1 PRHDT and CDR2 FYEKMQ (reference sequence).

V and J are TRBV28 and TRBJ1-1; TRBD1 matches 7 bases. Germline V gene data show CDR1 as MDHEN and CDR2 as SYDVKM. This CDR3 has 13 residues. Trimming removed 4 bases from V and 6 bases from J; junction bases left unmatched: 5. The CDR3 DNA reads as TGTGCCAGCAGTTCTACAGGGGAGGCTGAAGCTTTCTTT. This encodes CASSSTGEAEAFF.

The rearrangement uses TRBV11-2 and TRBJ1-4; the D gene is possibly TRBD1 (5 bases). The CDR3 sequence is 16 residues long. V gave up 5 bases and J gave up 3 bases, with 16 bases separating them. Germline loops: CDR1 SGHAT, CDR2 FQNNGV. The CDR3 bases are TGTGCCAGCAGCGTCGGAGTGGGGACTCCTAATGAAAAACTGTTTTTT. Its translation: CASSVGVGTPNEKLFF. Based on the CDR3 plus reference TRBV11-2 and TRBJ1-4, the full variable domain is EAGVAQSPRYKIIEKRQSVAFWCNPISGHATLYWYQQILGQGPKLLIQFQNNGVVDDSQLPKDRFSAERLKGVDSTLKIQPAKLEDSAVYLCASSVGVGTPNEKLFFGSGTQLSVL.

This chain links TRBV9 with TRBJ2-1; TRBD2 might be the D (5 bases). This CDR3 spans 12 amino acids. CDR1 SGDLS and CDR2 YYNGEE come from the germline V gene. With 3 bases removed from V and 10 bases from J, the gap between germline ends came to 11 bases. CDR3 protein: CASSAPLAEQFF. The CDR3 DNA sequence: TGTGCCAGCAGCGCGCCATTAGCGGAGCAGTTCTTC.

The chain links TRBV6-5 to TRBJ2-7, with D perhaps TRBD2 (5 bases). Germline V gene data show CDR1 as MNHEY and CDR2 as SVGAGI. The CDR3 has 13 residues. Trimming removed 0 bases at V and 6 bases at J, with 9 bases between. The CDR3 coding sequence is TGTGCCAGCAGTTACTCGGGGAGTCGCGAGCAGTACTTC. This gives the protein CASSYSGSREQYF.